A selection of T cell receptor beta chains follows, all from one sample in a study of T cells in Graves' hyperthyroidism and ophthalmopathy. TCRdb re-derived calls from the multiplex PCR reads in MiXCR, one entry per CDR3 protein. This sample has about 480,000 distinct CDR3 sequences, with 13% to 15% found just once. Sequenced input: blood. All receptors come from a woman aged 18-29 years with Graves' hyperthyroidism. The conserved cysteine and the conserved F or W are not part of the CDR3 here.

TRBV6-1 ASRPLGREQY
TRBV7-3 ASSSDWGVNEQF
TRBV20-1 SARDGLPTLDTEAF
TRBV20-1 SAPLDATWGGREIDTQY
TRBV11-3 ASSPHEAF
TRBV2 ASRLYNEQF
TRBV12-3/TRBV12-4 ASSFAGAGTDTQY
TRBV2 ASTEGDYSNQPQH
TRBV6-1 ASSLLAGSTDTQY
TRBV7-2 ASSFASGQETQY
TRBV5-8 ASSLGDYAAF
TRBV11-3 ASSLAGLATYEQY
TRBV18 ASSPGKGDYNEQF
TRBV3-1 ASSLQGLTLH
TRBV30 AWSVTGVNEKLF
TRBV11-2 ASSLSARATDTQY
TRBV20-1 SASRRDTGELF
TRBV7-3 ASSLSGTSGGGGQF
TRBV11-3 ASSLGSYGGRVGNEQF
TRBV11-3 ASSQVRTEAF
TRBV6-1 ASRTQIGGTEAF
TRBV3-1 ASSHGGLYSNQPQH
TRBV6-1 ASSTLDSLSSYNERF
TRBV6-2/TRBV6-3 ASSTDISAF
TRBV29-1 SVESGMNTEAF
TRBV20-1 SATQYAGETNYGYT
TRBV5-4 ASSLAGVGSTDTQY
TRBV5-1 ASSSRTGQPQH